This T cell receptor beta chain was identified during a study of T cell repertoires and HLA-DP antigens. Across the whole study: The donors, ranging 18-to-29 to 60-to-69 years, included a couple of males and one female. DNA input averaged about 220 ng in sorted CD137+CD4+ and around 1,100 ng in pre-culture CD4+.

Broader study findings: Previously undetected clones averaged 36.3% and 50.6% against the two alleles respectively.

This CDR3 is 14 amino acids long. V was clipped by 4 bases and J by 2 bases, with 13 bases between them. Germline CDR1 SGDLS, CDR2 YYNGEE. Of note for this clone: Antigen unknown.

Libraries were prepared by immunoSEQ multiplex PCR; TCRdb keeps only in-frame clonotypes and omits some of them. Of about 73,000 clones detected, about four fifths appear once; the ten largest clones hold around 1.5%. Sequencing was done on a sample of CD4+ T cells from PBMCs. V usage is TRBV9 and J usage is TRBJ2-7; D gene uncertain. This TCR derives from a man aged 55 to 69 in good health and CMV-seronegative. CDR3 coding DNA: TGTGCCAGCAGCCCATCCGGGCGCCCCTACGAGCAGTACTTC. It codes for CASSPSGRPYEQYF. The full variable domain, with the rest looked up from reference TRBV9 and TRBJ2-7, is DSGVTQTPKHLITATGQRVTLRCSPRSGDLSVYWYQQSLDQGLQFLIQYYNGEERAKGNILERFSAQQFPDLHSELNLSSLELGDSALYFCASSPSGRPYEQYFGPGTRLTVT.